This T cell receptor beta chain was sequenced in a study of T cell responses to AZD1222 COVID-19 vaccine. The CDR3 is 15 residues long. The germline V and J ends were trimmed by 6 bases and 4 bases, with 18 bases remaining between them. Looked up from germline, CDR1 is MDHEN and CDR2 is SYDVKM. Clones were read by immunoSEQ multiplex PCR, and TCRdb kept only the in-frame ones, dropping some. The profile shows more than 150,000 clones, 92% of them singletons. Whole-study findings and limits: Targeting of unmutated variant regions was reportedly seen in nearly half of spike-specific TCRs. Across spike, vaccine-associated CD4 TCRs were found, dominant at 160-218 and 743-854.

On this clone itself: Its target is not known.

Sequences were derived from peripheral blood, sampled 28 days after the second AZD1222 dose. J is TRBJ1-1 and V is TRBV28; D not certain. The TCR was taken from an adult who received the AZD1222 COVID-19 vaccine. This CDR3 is CASRTQLRGSTEAFF. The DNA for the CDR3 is TGTGCCAGCAGAACACAGCTTAGAGGGAGCACTGAAGCTTTCTTT.